This TCR beta chain originates from a study of blood T cell repertoires in COVID-19. Study in general: Sample material is recorded as cDNA or gDNA derived from T cells, B-cell-depleted T cells, or PBMCs.

Original methodology: The assay estimated nucleated cells by amplifying reference gene primers. This table comes from immunoSEQ multiplex PCR, and its TCRdb copy is limited to in-frame clones, with some not included. V and J calls and clone size are as listed in that table; D and trimming were resolved from the DNA. The table has around 620,000 clones, 75% to 90% seen once. The germline V gene encodes CDR1 GTSNPN and CDR2 SVGIG (reference sequence). The CDR3 loop spans 13 amino acids. V was trimmed by 5 bases and J by 7 bases, leaving 15 bases between them. This chain joins TRBV30 and TRBJ1-5; D possibly corresponds to TRBD1 (6 bases). Sequenced sample: peripheral blood. This sequence originates from a woman between 18 and 30 years old with acute or convalescent COVID-19. CDR3: CAWGNREWQPQHF. The CDR3 bases are TGTGCCTGGGGAAACAGGGAATGGCAGCCCCAGCATTTT.